Shown below are 29 T cell receptor beta chains from a single sample sequenced in a study of a mutant IDH1 vaccine in newly diagnosed glioma. Some clones are missing from TCRdb's copy, which holds only in-frame ones; the method was immunoSEQ multiplex PCR. The sample contains tens of thousands of clones, about four fifths of which appear only once. Their antigen targets remain unknown. Time point specified: week 11, during vaccination. Every vaccine dose comprised 300 ug of mutant IDH1 20-mer peptide plus topical imiquimod. The sequences come from PBMCs, collected from a glioma patient whose treatment included an IDH1 peptide vaccine. The source is a woman in her forties or fifties with glioma.

The chain combines TRBV7-9 with TRBJ2-7; D unclear. The V gene lost 1 base and the J gene lost 7 bases, with 8 bases spanning the gap. Germline assignment: CDR1 SEHNR and CDR2 FQNEAQ (reference sequence). The CDR3 is 12 amino acids. CDR3 loop: CASSLVIGEQYF. The CDR3 DNA is TGTGCCAGCAGCTTAGTGATAGGAGAGCAGTACTTC. Together with reference TRBV7-9 and TRBJ2-7, the CDR3 gives the full variable domain: DTGVSQNPRHKITKRGQNVTFRCDPISEHNRLYWYRQTLGQGPEFLTYFQNEAQLEKSRLLSDRFSAERPKGSFSTLEIQRTEQGDSAMYLCASSLVIGEQYFGPGTRLTVT.

The genes are TRBV5-4 and TRBJ1-3; TRBD1 matches 12 bases. V dropped 4 bases and J dropped 0; count of bases not matched to a gene: 8. CDR3 length equals 18 residues. Per the germline V gene, CDR1 is SGHNT and CDR2 is YYREEE (reference sequence). CDR3 residues: CASSPGGTGGPSGNTIYF. CDR3 nucleotides: TGTGCCAGCAGCCCGGGGGGGACAGGGGGCCCCTCTGGAAACACCATATATTTT.

The V call is TRBV7-2, the J call TRBJ2-2, with unresolved D. Trimming shortened V by 1 base and J by 4 bases, and 13 bases separated the two germline ends. The V gene's germline CDR1 is SGHTA and CDR2 FQGNSA. The CDR3 sequence is 16 residues long. The CDR3 sequence: CASSLVDLASTGELFF. The CDR3 nucleotides read TGTGCCAGCAGCTTAGTTGATTTGGCCAGCACCGGGGAGCTGTTTTTT.

The V and J genes are TRBV7-9 and TRBJ1-4; tentative D call: TRBD1 (5 bases). Germline values: CDR1 SEHNR, CDR2 FQNEAQ (reference sequence). There are 14 residues in the CDR3. The V gene lost 3 bases and the J gene lost 12 bases, with 17 bases spanning the gap. The DNA for the CDR3 is TGTGCCAGCAGCTTTTTTCAGTCCAGGGCTGAACTGTTTTTT. This encodes CASSFFQSRAELFF. The full variable domain, its missing parts supplied by reference TRBV7-9 and TRBJ1-4, is DTGVSQNPRHKITKRGQNVTFRCDPISEHNRLYWYRQTLGQGPEFLTYFQNEAQLEKSRLLSDRFSAERPKGSFSTLEIQRTEQGDSAMYLCASSFFQSRAELFFGSGTQLSVL.

V usage is TRBV28 and J usage is TRBJ2-4; 8 bases map to TRBD1. The CDR3 is 16 residues long. J was trimmed by 4 bases and V by 4 bases; bases with no gene match: 9. CDR1 and CDR2 (germline): MDHEN, SYDVKM. CDR3 amino acids: CASSSPGTGLKNIQYF. CDR3 DNA: TGTGCCAGCAGTTCTCCCGGGACAGGATTGAAAAACATTCAGTACTTC.

The chain links TRBV6-5 to TRBJ2-1, with D uncertain. Germline CDR1 is MNHEY and CDR2 is SVGAGI. V dropped 5 bases and J dropped 9 bases, with 14 bases sitting between them. The CDR3 sequence is 13 residues long. The chain's CDR3 is CASSLLQGGEQFF. Written as DNA, the CDR3 is TGTGCCAGCAGTCTACTTCAAGGTGGTGAGCAGTTCTTC.

The chain joins TRBV9 to TRBJ2-7; TRBD1 agrees at 9 bases. V dropped 0 bases and J dropped 4; count of bases not matched to a gene: 5. Germline CDR1 and CDR2: SGDLS and YYNGEE. There are 15 residues in the CDR3. The CDR3 nucleotides read TGTGCCAGCAGCGTAGGGACAGGGGCCTCATACGAGCAGTACTTC. Translating it yields CASSVGTGASYEQYF.

The chain links TRBV7-6 to TRBJ1-1; D ambiguous. The CDR3 consists of 13 residues. Trimming shortened V by 2 bases and J by 0 bases, and 4 bases separated the two germline ends. The germline gives CDR1 SGHVS, CDR2 FNYEAQ. CDR3: CASSLIMNTEAFF. The CDR3 DNA sequence: TGTGCCAGCAGCTTAATTATGAACACTGAAGCTTTCTTT.

As regards this clone: One junction end disagrees with the germline gene, perhaps due to a read error. The rearrangement joins TRBV7-7 to TRBJ1-1, with D hard to call. There are 13 residues in the CDR3. From germline, CDR1 is SSHAT and CDR2 FNYEAQ (reference sequence). This CDR3 is CASSRLRNTEAFF. DNA for the CDR3: TGTGCTAGCAGCCGTCTTAGGAACACTGAAGCTTTCTTT.

This clone was detected a few times. The chain links TRBV5-4 to TRBJ1-5; D is ambiguous. This CDR3 is built from 14 residues. Germline V CDR1 and CDR2: SGHNT, YYREEE (reference sequence). Trimming took 1 base from V and 0 from J, leaving 5 bases between them. The CDR3 nucleotides read TGTGCCAGCAGCTTGAAAAGTAGCAATCAGCCCCAGCATTTT. It yields the protein CASSLKSSNQPQHF.

The J gene is TRBJ1-4, the V gene TRBV12-5; D call uncertain. CDR1 is LGHNT and CDR2 is FRNRAP in the germline V gene. The CDR3 totals 13 residues. Trimming removed 2 bases from V and 8 bases from J, with 9 bases in between. DNA for the CDR3: TGTGCTAGTGGTTTGCCTCCGGGAGAAAAACTGTTTTTT. Translation gives CASGLPPGEKLFF.

The V and J genes are TRBV29-1 and TRBJ2-3; D possibly corresponds to TRBD2 (6 bases). V lost 3 bases and J lost 5, with 15 bases in between. The CDR3 loop spans 14 amino acids. Germline V CDR1 and CDR2: SQVTM, ANQGSEA. The CDR3 nucleotides read TGCAGCGTTGAGTTGGCGGGGCAGAGAGATACGCAGTATTTT. Translation gives CSVELAGQRDTQYF.

The chain carries TRBV5-4 and TRBJ2-5, with TRBD2 matching over 10 bases. The CDR3 is made up of 15 amino acids. Germline CDR1 reads SGHNT; CDR2 reads YYREEE (reference sequence). J was trimmed by 4 bases and V by 0 bases; bases with no gene match: 3. The CDR3: CASSLAASGGETQYF. The CDR3 region has the DNA TGTGCCAGCAGCTTGGCGGCTAGCGGGGGAGAGACCCAGTACTTC.

This chain connects TRBV4-1 to TRBJ2-3; D unresolved. This CDR3 has 14 residues. Germline CDR1 MGHRA, CDR2 YSYEKL. V dropped 4 bases and J dropped 4 bases, with 12 bases sitting between them. The CDR3 loop reads CASSRDPQADTQYF. In DNA form, the CDR3 reads TGCGCCAGCAGCCGCGACCCTCAGGCAGATACGCAGTATTTT.

This clone was observed once. V gene TRBV4-1 combines with J gene TRBJ2-2; 12 nucleotides line up with TRBD2. The CDR3 has 16 amino acids. J was trimmed by 3 bases and V by 5 bases; bases with no gene match: 4. Per germline, CDR1 MGHRA and CDR2 YSYEKL. CDR3 region: CASSLTSGGYTGELFF. The DNA of the CDR3 is TGCGCCAGCAGCTTGACTAGCGGGGGATACACCGGGGAGCTGTTTTTT.

The chain couples TRBV9 to TRBJ1-1; the match to TRBD1 covers 9 bases. CDR1 and CDR2 (germline): SGDLS, YYNGEE. Trimming at V came to 2 bases and at J to 1 base, leaving 6 bases not matched to a gene. CDR3 length equals 16 residues. The DNA for the CDR3 is TGTGCCAGCAGCGTTGCGGGACAGGGTCCGAACACTGAAGCTTTCTTT. Its translation: CASSVAGQGPNTEAFF.

The V call is TRBV5-1, the J call TRBJ2-3; tentatively, D is TRBD1 (5 bases). The V end was cut by 4 bases, the J end by 1 base, with 16 bases between. CDR3 length equals 16 residues. The germline gives CDR1 SGHRS, CDR2 YFSETQ. The CDR3 loop is CASSPFTQGGTDTQYF. In DNA, the CDR3 is TGCGCCAGCAGCCCGTTCACACAAGGGGGCACAGATACGCAGTATTTT.

V is TRBV19 and J is TRBJ1-2, with TRBD1 as a possible D gene (6 bases). The length of the CDR3 is 13 residues. Germline CDR1 is LNHDA and CDR2 is SQIVND (reference sequence). V lost 10 bases and J lost 4, with 16 bases in between. The CDR3 nucleotides read TGTGCCACTCCGGACAGAGCGGGCTATGGCTACACCTTC. Translating it yields CATPDRAGYGYTF.

This sequence joins TRBV10-3 and TRBJ2-1; tentatively, D is TRBD2 (6 bases). CDR1 and CDR2 from the germline V gene are ENHRY and SYGVKD. Trimming removed 7 bases at V and 8 bases at J, with 21 bases between. The CDR3 covers 15 residues. The CDR3 nucleotides read TGTGCCATCACCGGTATGGGGGGTAGGATCGATGAGCAGTTCTTC. Translating it yields CAITGMGGRIDEQFF.

The chain links TRBV5-1 to TRBJ2-2; D is ambiguous. The CDR3 extends over 14 amino acids. The germline V and J ends were trimmed by 2 bases and 3 bases, with 8 bases remaining between them. Germline V gene sequence: CDR1 SGHRS, CDR2 YFSETQ. CDR3 amino acids: CASSFTPYTGELFF. CDR3 bases: TGCGCCAGCAGCTTCACACCGTACACCGGGGAGCTGTTTTTT.

The chain has TRBV6-1 and TRBJ1-2; D ambiguous. CDR1 and CDR2 from the germline V gene are MNHNS and SASEGT. Trimming took 0 bases from V and 8 from J, leaving 19 bases between them. This CDR3 is 16 amino acids long. The CDR3 DNA reads TGTGCCAGCAGTGAAGCCCGGTGGGCAGCCGGCGGAGGCTACACCTTC. Its protein product is CASSEARWAAGGGYTF.

V and J are TRBV5-1 and TRBJ2-1; 10 nucleotides agree with TRBD1. V trimming: 4 bases; J trimming: 4 bases; junction bases outside the gene matches: 11. The V gene's germline CDR1 is SGHRS and CDR2 YFSETQ. This CDR3 has 17 residues. CDR3 coding DNA: TGCGCCAGCAGCGGTAGCGTCCGGGACAGGGGATACAATGAGCAGTTCTTC. Amino acid sequence: CASSGSVRDRGYNEQFF. Full variable domain (outside the CDR3, taken from reference TRBV5-1 and TRBJ2-1): KAGVTQTPRYLIKTRGQQVTLSCSPISGHRSVSWYQQTPGQGLQFLFEYFSETQRNKGNFPGRFSGRQFSNSRSEMNVSTLELGDSALYLCASSGSVRDRGYNEQFFGPGTRLTVL.

This chain links TRBV14 with TRBJ1-3; perhaps TRBD1 as D (5 bases). Per germline, CDR1 SGHDN and CDR2 FVKESK. CDR3 size: 15 residues. Trimming cost V 3 bases and J 2 bases, with 11 bases left between them. The CDR3 is CASSQPGTAGNTIYF. CDR3 nucleotides: TGTGCCAGCAGCCAGCCCGGGACCGCTGGAAACACCATATATTTT. Based on the CDR3 plus reference TRBV14 and TRBJ1-3, the full variable domain is EAGVTQFPSHSVIEKGQTVTLRCDPISGHDNLYWYRRVMGKEIKFLLHFVKESKQDESGMPNNRFLAERTGGTYSTLKVQPAELEDSGVYFCASSQPGTAGNTIYFGEGSWLTVV.

This clone came up a few times. The V gene is TRBV6-1, the J gene TRBJ1-3; no reliable D call. CDR1 and CDR2 (germline): MNHNS, SASEGT. V was cut by 8 bases and J by 8 bases, with 19 bases left in between. The CDR3 has 14 amino acids. This chain's CDR3 is CASQVTFNVDTIYF. CDR3 bases: TGTGCCAGCCAGGTGACCTTCAACGTCGACACCATATATTTT.

The chain couples TRBV6-5 to TRBJ2-7, with 9 bases identical to TRBD1. CDR1 and CDR2 (germline): MNHEY, SVGAGI. The CDR3 runs 16 residues. V was clipped by 0 bases and J by 0 bases; unmatched bases: 3. CDR3 in amino acids: CASSYSDRGYSYEQYF. Written as DNA, the CDR3 is TGTGCCAGCAGTTACTCGGACAGGGGCTACTCCTACGAGCAGTACTTC.

The chain employs TRBV19 and TRBJ2-2; 10 bases fit TRBD2. Germline V gives CDR1 LNHDA, CDR2 SQIVND (reference sequence). This CDR3 has 15 amino acids. The V segment lost 8 bases and the J segment 7 bases; nucleotides outside the gene matches: 10. CDR3 sequence: CASRIAGGTIGELFF. In DNA form, the CDR3 reads TGTGCCAGTCGAATAGCGGGGGGTACAATCGGGGAGCTGTTTTTT.

The rearrangement links TRBV10-2 to TRBJ2-7; a possible D gene is TRBD2 (6 bases). Germline lookup yields CDR1 WSHSY and CDR2 SAAADI. This CDR3 spans 15 amino acids. V dropped 6 bases and J dropped 0 bases, with 15 bases sitting between them. The DNA of the CDR3 is TGCGCCAGCAGCTTACTCGGGGGAAACTCCTACGAGCAGTACTTC. This sequence encodes CASSLLGGNSYEQYF.

This clone is labeled as medium-sized. The gene calls are TRBV4-1 and TRBJ1-1; the D is unclear. The germline V gene encodes CDR1 MGHRA and CDR2 YSYEKL. The CDR3 extends over 14 amino acids. The germline V and J ends were trimmed by 1 base and 4 bases, with 10 bases remaining between them. CDR3 nucleotides: TGCGCCAGCAGCCAAGTCGGTAGTTTCACTGAAGCTTTCTTT. This codes for CASSQVGSFTEAFF.

This clone was seen more than once but under ten times. The V gene is TRBV2, the J gene TRBJ1-1; 7 nucleotides agree with TRBD1. The CDR3 extends over 11 amino acids. J lost 7 bases, V lost 4 bases, and 0 bases had no gene match. CDR1 is SNHLY, CDR2 FYNNEI, per germline. CDR3 sequence: CASSGDSEAFF. In DNA form, the CDR3 reads TGTGCCAGCAGTGGGGACAGTGAAGCTTTCTTT.